This T cell receptor (beta chain) originates from a study of identical twins. Study-wide findings and caveats: For out-of-frame alpha sequences shared by twins, low generation probability was in excess. Zero-insertion analyses could be partly confounded by invariant MAIT and iNKT cells.

With respect to this clonotype: Its antigen is undetermined.

Germline V gene sequence: CDR1 GTSNPN, CDR2 SVGIG (reference sequence). The V end lost 0 bases, the J end lost 6 bases, and 12 bases lay between the germline ends. There are 14 residues in the CDR3. cDNA carried unique molecular identifiers, and a universal primer site was added by template switching. From the 5' RACE reads, TCRdb called clonotypes with MiXCR, one entry per CDR3 protein. Of about 720,000 distinct CDR3 sequences in the sample, 8% to 9% were seen once. Only healthy Caucasians were included as donors. This sample was also put to use in a study of yellow fever vaccine responses in identical twins.

The sequenced sample consisted of PBMCs. The TCR comes from a young woman in good health. The V gene is TRBV30, the J gene TRBJ1-5, with D tentatively TRBD1 (6 bases). The DNA of the CDR3 is TGTGCCTGGAGTGTACAATCGGGGGCTCAGCCCCAGCATTTT. It yields the protein CAWSVQSGAQPQHF.